The sequence of this T cell receptor (beta chain) was determined in a study of T-cell memory formation after mild COVID-19. The V gene's germline CDR1 is SEHNR and CDR2 FQNEAQ (reference sequence). V shed 6 bases and J shed 4 bases, with 15 bases lying between them. This CDR3 spans 15 amino acids. About this clonotype: What it binds is unknown.

In TCRdb, the 5' RACE reads were re-called with MiXCR into one record per CDR3 protein. Of roughly 260,000 distinct CDR3 sequences listed, about 15% were seen once; the top ten hold approximately 3.4%. Study-wide results and caveats: Pre-infection memory contained some responding clones, which suggested that cross-reactive memory had joined.

The specimen sequenced was PBMCs or a T cell subset sorted from them (not recorded which). This receptor was obtained from a man aged 18 to 30 who had mild COVID-19 (a few samples of this study predate the infection). Cell type and time point are not known. This rearrangement joins TRBV7-9 to TRBJ2-2; possibly TRBD1 for D (5 bases). CDR3 sequence reads: CASRPSAGPTGELFF. The CDR3, as DNA: TGTGCCAGCAGACCGTCCGCAGGGCCCACCGGGGAGCTGTTTTTT.